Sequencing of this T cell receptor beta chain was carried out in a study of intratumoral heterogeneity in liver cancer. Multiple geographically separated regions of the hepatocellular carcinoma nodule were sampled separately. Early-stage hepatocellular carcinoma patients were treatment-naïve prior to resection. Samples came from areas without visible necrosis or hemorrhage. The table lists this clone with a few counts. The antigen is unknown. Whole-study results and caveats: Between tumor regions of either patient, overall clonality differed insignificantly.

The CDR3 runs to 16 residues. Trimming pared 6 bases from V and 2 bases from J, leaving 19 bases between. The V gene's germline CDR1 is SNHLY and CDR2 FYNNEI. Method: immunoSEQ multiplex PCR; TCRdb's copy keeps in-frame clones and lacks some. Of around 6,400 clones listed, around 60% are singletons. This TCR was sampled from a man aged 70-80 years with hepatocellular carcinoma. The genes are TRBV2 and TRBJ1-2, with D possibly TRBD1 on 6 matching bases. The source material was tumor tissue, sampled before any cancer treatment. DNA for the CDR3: TGTGCCAGCAGGAGGGACATTCAGATCTGGAACTATGGCTACACCTTC. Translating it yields CASRRDIQIWNYGYTF.